This T cell receptor (beta chain) was recorded in a study of cytotoxic CD8 clonotypes in ibrutinib-treated CLL. The CDR3 has 13 residues. The germline V gene encodes CDR1 SQVTM and CDR2 ANQGSEA. Trimming left V 5 bases short and J 3 bases short, with 14 bases between. Using immunoSEQ multiplex PCR, the repertoire was profiled, and TCRdb retains in-frame clones only, with some absent. The sample lists around 33,000 clones, 69% occurring once. The chain recombines TRBV29-1 with TRBJ2-7; D might be TRBD2 (5 bases). The sample in question was PBMCs, obtained before ibrutinib treatment. This clonotype was sampled from a human donor with chronic lymphocytic leukemia. CDR3 loop: CSVTGIGLYEQYF. In DNA, the CDR3 is TGCAGCGTTACGGGAATCGGGCTCTACGAGCAGTACTTC.